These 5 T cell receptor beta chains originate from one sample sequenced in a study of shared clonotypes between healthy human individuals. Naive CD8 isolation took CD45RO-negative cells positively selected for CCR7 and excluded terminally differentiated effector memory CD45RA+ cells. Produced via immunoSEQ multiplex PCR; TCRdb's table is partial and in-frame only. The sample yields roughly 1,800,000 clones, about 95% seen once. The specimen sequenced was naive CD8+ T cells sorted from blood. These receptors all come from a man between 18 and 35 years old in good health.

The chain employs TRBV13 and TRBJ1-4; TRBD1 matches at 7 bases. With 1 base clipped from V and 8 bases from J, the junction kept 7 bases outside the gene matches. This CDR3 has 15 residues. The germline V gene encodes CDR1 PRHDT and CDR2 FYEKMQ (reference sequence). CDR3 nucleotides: TGTGCCAGCAGCTTAGAAAGGGGGCGAGGAGAAAAACTGTTTTTT. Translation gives CASSLERGRGEKLFF.

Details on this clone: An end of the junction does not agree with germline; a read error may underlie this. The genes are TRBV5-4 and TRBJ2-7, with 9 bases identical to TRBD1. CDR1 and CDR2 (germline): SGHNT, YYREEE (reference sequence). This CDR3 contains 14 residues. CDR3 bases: TGCGCCAGCAGCTTCCGGACAGGGGATTACGAGCAGTACTTC. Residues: CASSFRTGDYEQYF.

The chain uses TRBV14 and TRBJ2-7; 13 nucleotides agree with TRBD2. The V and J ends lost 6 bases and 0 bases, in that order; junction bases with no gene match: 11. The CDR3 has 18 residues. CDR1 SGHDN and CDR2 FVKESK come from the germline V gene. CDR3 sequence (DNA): TGTGCCAGCAGTCCGGGACTAGCGGGACTCTCGAGCTCCTACGAGCAGTACTTC. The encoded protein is CASSPGLAGLSSSYEQYF.

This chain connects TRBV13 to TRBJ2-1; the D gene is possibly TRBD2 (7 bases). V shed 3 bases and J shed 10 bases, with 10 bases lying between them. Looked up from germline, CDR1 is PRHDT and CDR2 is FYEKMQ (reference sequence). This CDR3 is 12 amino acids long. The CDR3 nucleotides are TGTGCCAGCAGCTTCGGGGGGCCAGAGCAGTTCTTC. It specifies CASSFGGPEQFF.

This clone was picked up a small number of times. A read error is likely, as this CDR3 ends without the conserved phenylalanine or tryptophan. Here the CDR3 reads CAWSVFGTEAFL. In DNA, the CDR3 is TGTGCCTGGAGTGTATTTGGCACTGAAGCTTTCCTT. The rearrangement links TRBV30 to TRBJ1-1; D call uncertain. Germline CDR1 reads GTSNPN; CDR2 reads SVGIG (reference sequence). The CDR3 sequence is 12 residues long. Trimming took off 0 bases at V and 4 bases at J, with 6 bases between the two ends.